This entry concerns a single TCR beta chain. Repertoires were generated with immunoSEQ multiplex PCR, while TCRdb's copy carries only in-frame clones and drops some. The table has 45,000 to 65,000 clones, about nine tenths seen once. Germline V lookup: CDR1 MNHEY, CDR2 SVGAGI. V shed 8 bases, J shed 0 bases, and the junction held 2 bases outside the gene matches. CDR3 length: 13 residues. The data were obtained in a study of T cell changes during pregnancy in multiple sclerosis. The origin of this receptor is a female donor with multiple sclerosis, enrolled in a pregnancy study. The sample consisted of CD4+ T cells from peripheral blood mononuclear cells, taken in the second trimester of pregnancy. The rearrangement joins TRBV6-5 to TRBJ2-7, with 9 bases that match TRBD1. The CDR3 coding sequence is TGTGCCAGCGGACAGGGGAACTCCTACGAGCAGTACTTC. As protein: CASGQGNSYEQYF.